A selection of T cell receptor beta chains follows, all from one sample in a study of OX40 agonist ivuxolimab in advanced cancers. Only in-frame clones appear in the TCRdb table, and some are missing; sequencing was by immunoSEQ multiplex PCR. The data show around 62,000 clones, with 65% to 85% seen just once and 4% to 4.5% held by the top ten. The specimen was CD4+ or CD8+ T cells sorted from blood, collected in a trial of the OX40 agonist ivuxolimab. The receptors were sampled from an adult with an advanced solid tumor such as melanoma, head and neck, liver or kidney cancer. The CDR3 runs from the conserved cysteine through the conserved F or W. The D gene is left open where the match is weak. Expanded clones get a size class; other rows say once, few or many, or leave the size out.

V gene	CDR3 length	clone size	D gene	J gene	CDR3 protein	CDR3 DNA
TRBV5-8	13	-	TRBD1	TRBJ1-6	CASRGQPNSPLHF	TGTGCCAGCAGGGGACAGCCTAATTCACCCCTCCACTTT
TRBV5-1	16	-	TRBD2	TRBJ2-3	CASSLASGEVTDTQYF	TGCGCCAGCAGCTTGGCTAGCGGGGAGGTCACAGATACGCAGTATTTT
TRBV27	18	-	TRBD2	TRBJ2-6	CASSKGLDRLSGANVLTF	TGTGCCAGCAGTAAGGGACTAGATCGGCTCTCTGGGGCCAACGTCCTGACTTTC
TRBV6-5	16	-	TRBD1	TRBJ1-2	CASSYRTVQGAYGYTF	TGTGCCAGCAGTTACCGGACAGTACAGGGGGCCTATGGCTACACCTTC
TRBV18	16	-	-	TRBJ2-3	CASSPPGYREADTQYF	TGTGCCAGCTCACCACCCGGTTACAGGGAGGCAGATACGCAGTATTTT
TRBV5-4	16	-	-	TRBJ2-5	CASSSRLRGPQETQYF	TGTGCCAGCAGTTCACGACTCCGAGGTCCGCAAGAGACCCAGTACTTC
TRBV6-1	13	-	-	TRBJ1-1	CASRTDPNTEAFF	TGTGCCAGCAGGACAGACCCAAACACTGAAGCTTTCTTT
TRBV4-1	18	-	TRBD2	TRBJ2-3	CASSQEAGTSGGTDTQYF	TGCGCCAGCAGCCAAGAAGCCGGGACTAGCGGAGGCACAGATACGCAGTATTTT
TRBV6-1	12	-	-	TRBJ2-7	CASGGQSYEQYF	TGTGCCAGCGGGGGGCAGTCCTACGAGCAGTACTTC
TRBV6-5	16	-	-	TRBJ1-2	CASSYSVWEGGNGYTF	TGTGCCAGCAGTTACTCGGTGTGGGAGGGGGGAAATGGCTACACCTTC
TRBV6-1	13	-	-	TRBJ2-1	CASSVGRYNEQFF	TGTGCCAGCAGCGTGGGTAGATACAATGAGCAGTTCTTC
TRBV19	15	-	-	TRBJ2-7	CASAHGGTATYEQYF	TGTGCCAGCGCTCATGGAGGGACAGCAACCTACGAGCAGTACTTC
TRBV6-5	13	-	TRBD1	TRBJ2-7	CASSRTGSYEQYF	TGTGCCAGCAGTCGGACAGGGTCCTACGAGCAGTACTTC
TRBV7-2	14	-	-	TRBJ2-5	CASTSGGLKETQYF	TGTGCCAGCACCTCCGGGGGACTGAAAGAGACCCAGTACTTC
TRBV2	16	-	-	TRBJ2-1	CASSEAGGGPYNEQFF	TGTGCCAGCAGTGAAGCTGGAGGGGGGCCCTACAATGAGCAGTTCTTC
TRBV29-1	15	once	TRBD1	TRBJ2-3	CSVEGEDRGTDTQYF	TGCAGCGTTGAAGGGGAGGACAGGGGCACAGATACGCAGTATTTT
TRBV18	13	once	-	TRBJ2-7	CASSPSRDYEQYF	TGTGCCAGCTCACCGAGCAGAGATTACGAGCAGTACTTC
TRBV28	14	-	-	TRBJ1-5	CASSGQFSNQPQHF	TGTGCCAGCAGTGGACAGTTTAGCAATCAGCCCCAGCATTTT
TRBV6-5	15	once	-	TRBJ1-2	CASSIARGRNYGYTF	TGTGCCAGCAGTATCGCCCGGGGCCGAAACTATGGCTACACCTTC
TRBV2	14	-	-	TRBJ2-2	CASSRLTNTGELFF	TGTGCCAGCAGTCGTTTAACTAACACCGGGGAGCTGTTTTTT
TRBV9	15	-	-	TRBJ2-2	CASSPTLGATGELFF	TGTGCCAGCAGCCCGACCTTGGGGGCAACCGGGGAGCTGTTTTTT
TRBV4-2	17	many	-	TRBJ1-4	CASSQDMNGAANEKLFF	TGTGCCAGCAGCCAAGATATGAACGGGGCAGCTAATGAAAAACTGTTTTTT